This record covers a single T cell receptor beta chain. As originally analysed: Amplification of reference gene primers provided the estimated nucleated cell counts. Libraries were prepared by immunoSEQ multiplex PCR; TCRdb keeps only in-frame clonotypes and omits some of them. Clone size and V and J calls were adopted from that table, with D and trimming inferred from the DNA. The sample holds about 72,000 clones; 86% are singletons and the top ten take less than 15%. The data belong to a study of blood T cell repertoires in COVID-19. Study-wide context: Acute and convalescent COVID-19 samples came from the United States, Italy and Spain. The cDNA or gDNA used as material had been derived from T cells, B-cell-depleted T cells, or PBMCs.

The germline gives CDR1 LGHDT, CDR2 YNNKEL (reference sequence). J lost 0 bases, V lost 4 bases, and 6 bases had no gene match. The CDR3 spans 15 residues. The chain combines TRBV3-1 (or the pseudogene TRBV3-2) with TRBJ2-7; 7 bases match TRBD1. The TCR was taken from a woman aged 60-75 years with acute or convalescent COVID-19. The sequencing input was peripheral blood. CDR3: CASSRGTDFSYEQYF. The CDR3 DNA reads TGTGCCAGCAGCCGTGGGACAGATTTCTCCTACGAGCAGTACTTC.